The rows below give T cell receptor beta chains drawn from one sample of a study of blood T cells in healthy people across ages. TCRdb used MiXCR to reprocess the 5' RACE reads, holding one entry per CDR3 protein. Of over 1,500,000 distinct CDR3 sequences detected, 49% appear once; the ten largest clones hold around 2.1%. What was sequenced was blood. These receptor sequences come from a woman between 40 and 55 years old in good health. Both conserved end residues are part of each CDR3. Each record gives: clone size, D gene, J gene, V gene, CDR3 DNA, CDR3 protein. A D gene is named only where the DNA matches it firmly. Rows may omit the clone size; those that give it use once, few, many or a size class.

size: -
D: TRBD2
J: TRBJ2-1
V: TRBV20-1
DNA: TGCAGTGCTAGGACTAGCGGGGGGTACGGTGAGCAGTTCTTC
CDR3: CSARTSGGYGEQFF

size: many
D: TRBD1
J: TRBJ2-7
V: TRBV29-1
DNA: TGCAGCGTTTGGACAGGGTCCGACGGCTACGAGCAGTACTTC
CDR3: CSVWTGSDGYEQYF

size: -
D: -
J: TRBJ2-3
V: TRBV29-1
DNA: TGCAGCGTTGGGAGAGGGACCCATCCAGATACGCAGTATTTT
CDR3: CSVGRGTHPDTQYF

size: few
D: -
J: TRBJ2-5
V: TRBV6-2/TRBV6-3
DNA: TGTGCCAGCAGTTACAGGGATTGGGAGACCCAGTACTTC
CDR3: CASSYRDWETQYF

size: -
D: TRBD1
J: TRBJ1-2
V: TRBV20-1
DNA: TGCAGTGCCCTCTCTGGACAGGACTATGGCTACACCTTC
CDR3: CSALSGQDYGYTF

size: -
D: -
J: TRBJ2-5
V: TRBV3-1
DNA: TGTGCCAGCAGCCGGGGGCCGAACAATGAGCAGTACTTC
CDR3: CASSRGPNNEQYF

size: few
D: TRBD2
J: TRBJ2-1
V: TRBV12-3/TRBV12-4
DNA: TGTGCCAGCAGTACCAACCTTACCTGGACTAGCGGGGGCCTATACAATGAGCAGTTCTTC
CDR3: CASSTNLTWTSGGLYNEQFF

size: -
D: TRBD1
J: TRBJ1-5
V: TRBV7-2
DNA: TGTGCCAGCAGCTTAGACCAGGGGGCGCGGAGCAATCAGCCCCAGCATTTT
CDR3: CASSLDQGARSNQPQHF

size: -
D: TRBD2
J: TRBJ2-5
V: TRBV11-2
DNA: TGTGCCAGCAGCTTAGCGGCTAGCGGCGTTGGGGAGACCCAGTACTTC
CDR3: CASSLAASGVGETQYF

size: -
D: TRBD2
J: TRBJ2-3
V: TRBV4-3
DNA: TGCGCCAGCAGCCGAGGAGCGGGACTAGCGGGGGGTAGCACAGATACGCAGTATTTT
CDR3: CASSRGAGLAGGSTDTQYF

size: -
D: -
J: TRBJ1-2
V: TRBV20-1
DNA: TGCAGTGCTAGAGAGGGCCCGGGACGGAAGAACTATGGCTACACCTTC
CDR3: CSAREGPGRKNYGYTF

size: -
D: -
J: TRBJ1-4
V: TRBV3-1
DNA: TGTGCCAGCAGCCAAGATCATGGGTCGGGGGGCGCTTGGGAGGATGAAAAACTGTTTTTT
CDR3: CASSQDHGSGGAWEDEKLFF

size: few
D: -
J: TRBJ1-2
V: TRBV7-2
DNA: TGTGCCAGCAGCCTGGGGTCGGGGGTCAACTATGGCTACACCTTC
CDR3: CASSLGSGVNYGYTF

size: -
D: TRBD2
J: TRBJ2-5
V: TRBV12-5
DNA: TGTGCTAGTGAAGCGGGGGGGCCCCACAATGAGCAGTACTTC
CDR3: CASEAGGPHNEQYF

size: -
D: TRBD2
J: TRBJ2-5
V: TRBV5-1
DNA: TGCGCCAGCAGCCCTGGCGCTAGCGGATGGGGGGAGACCCAGTACTTC
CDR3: CASSPGASGWGETQYF

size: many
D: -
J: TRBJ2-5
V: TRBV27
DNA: TGTGCCAGCAGTTCGGGGTGGGAGACCCAGTACTTC
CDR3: CASSSGWETQYF

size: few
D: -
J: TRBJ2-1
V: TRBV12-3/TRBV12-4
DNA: TGTGCCAGCAGTTTCCCCCAGGGCATTAATGAGCAGTTCTTC
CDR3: CASSFPQGINEQFF

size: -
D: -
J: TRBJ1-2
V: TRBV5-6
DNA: TGTGCCAGCAGCTTGGATAGTCCGGGCGGCTACACCTTC
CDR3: CASSLDSPGGYTF

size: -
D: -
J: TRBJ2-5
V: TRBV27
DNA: TGTGCCAGCAGTCCTACCCTCCCAGCGCCGGCGGGGAATGAGCAGTACTTC
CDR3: CASSPTLPAPAGNEQYF

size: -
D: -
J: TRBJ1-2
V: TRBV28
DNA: TGTGCCAGCAGATCTGTGACCGCCTCCTATGGCTACACCTTC
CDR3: CASRSVTASYGYTF

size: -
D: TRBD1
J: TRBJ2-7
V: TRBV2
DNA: TGTGCCAGCAGTGGATGGACAGGAGCAAACCGCTACGAGCAGTACTTC
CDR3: CASSGWTGANRYEQYF

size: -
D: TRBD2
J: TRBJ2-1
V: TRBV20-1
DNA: TGCAGTGCCCCACCGGGGGGGCCCTTCAATGAGCAGTTCTTC
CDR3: CSAPPGGPFNEQFF

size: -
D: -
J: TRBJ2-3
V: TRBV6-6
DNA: TGTGCCAGCAGTTACTCACCCTCCAGCGGTCCTGGTGATACGCAGTATTTT
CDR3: CASSYSPSSGPGDTQYF

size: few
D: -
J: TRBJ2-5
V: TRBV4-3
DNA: TGCGCCAGCAGCCAAAAGGGGCCCTTCAGACTGGAGCAAGAGACCCAGTACTTC
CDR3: CASSQKGPFRLEQETQYF